These T cell receptor beta chains were read from a single sample in a study of CD8+CD57+ T cells in acquired aplastic anemia. One entry per CDR3 protein results from TCRdb running MiXCR on the reads. The sample records under 200,000 distinct CDR3 sequences, about three fifths being singletons. The sequenced material came from sorted CD4+, CD8+, or CD8+CD57+ T cells (not recorded which) from PBMCs. The receptors shown here come from a human donor with severe aplastic anemia or a healthy control (not recorded which). CDR3s include the opening cysteine and the closing phenylalanine or tryptophan. Fields, in order: J gene, clone size, V gene, D gene, CDR3 length, CDR3 DNA, CDR3 protein. A D gene is named only where the DNA matches it firmly. Rows may omit the clone size; those that give it use once, few, many or a size class.

j_gene: TRBJ1-1
abundance: few
v_gene: TRBV30
d_gene: -
len: 13
CDR3nt: TGTGCCTGGAGTGTTGGGGGGAACACTGAAGCTTTCTTT
CDR3aa: CAWSVGGNTEAFF

j_gene: TRBJ2-7
abundance: many
v_gene: TRBV5-1
d_gene: -
len: 15
CDR3nt: TGCGCCAGCAGCTTGGCGGACACGAGCTCCTACGAGCAGTACTTC
CDR3aa: CASSLADTSSYEQYF

j_gene: TRBJ2-1
abundance: -
v_gene: TRBV20-1
d_gene: TRBD2
len: 13
CDR3nt: TGCAGTGCTAAGGGACTAGCGGACAATGAGCAGTTCTTC
CDR3aa: CSAKGLADNEQFF

j_gene: TRBJ2-1
abundance: -
v_gene: TRBV24-1
d_gene: -
len: 12
CDR3nt: TGTGCCACCAGTGATTTGCGGTCTGAGCAGTTCTTC
CDR3aa: CATSDLRSEQFF

j_gene: TRBJ2-1
abundance: -
v_gene: TRBV7-2
d_gene: TRBD2
len: 16
CDR3nt: TGTGCCAGCAGACCCCCGAATGCGGGAGGAGGTAATGAGCAGTTCTTC
CDR3aa: CASRPPNAGGGNEQFF

j_gene: TRBJ2-3
abundance: -
v_gene: TRBV9
d_gene: TRBD1
len: 15
CDR3nt: TGTGCCAGCAGCGTAGGAGGGGGCAGCACAGATACGCAGTATTTT
CDR3aa: CASSVGGGSTDTQYF

j_gene: TRBJ1-5
abundance: -
v_gene: TRBV19
d_gene: -
len: 14
CDR3nt: TGTGCCAGTAACAGGGCACTTAGCAATCAGCCCCAGCATTTT
CDR3aa: CASNRALSNQPQHF

j_gene: TRBJ2-2
abundance: many
v_gene: TRBV24-1
d_gene: -
len: 16
CDR3nt: TGTGCCACCAGTGGGCCGTCGGCAGGGCCTACCGGGGAGCTGTTTTTT
CDR3aa: CATSGPSAGPTGELFF

j_gene: TRBJ2-2
abundance: once
v_gene: TRBV19
d_gene: TRBD1
len: 16
CDR3nt: TGTGCCAGTAGGGCCCCTACAGGGGCGGGCGCCGGGGAGCTGTTTTTT
CDR3aa: CASRAPTGAGAGELFF

j_gene: TRBJ2-7
abundance: many
v_gene: TRBV6-5
d_gene: -
len: 16
CDR3nt: TGTGCCAGCAGTTCGGCCGCTCTTGGGGGCCCCAACGAGCAGTACTTC
CDR3aa: CASSSAALGGPNEQYF

j_gene: TRBJ2-3
abundance: -
v_gene: TRBV5-1
d_gene: -
len: 15
CDR3nt: TGCGCCAGCAGCGCGCCCGGGGCATCGGCAGATACGCAGTATTTT
CDR3aa: CASSAPGASADTQYF

j_gene: TRBJ1-1
abundance: many
v_gene: TRBV19
d_gene: -
len: 14
CDR3nt: TGTGCCAGTAGTCAGGGATATGTGAACACTGAAGCTTTCTTT
CDR3aa: CASSQGYVNTEAFF

j_gene: TRBJ2-3
abundance: -
v_gene: TRBV24-1
d_gene: TRBD1
len: 16
CDR3nt: TGTGCCACCAGTGATTCCCGGGACAGGGACCCAGATACGCAGTATTTT
CDR3aa: CATSDSRDRDPDTQYF

j_gene: TRBJ1-1
abundance: -
v_gene: TRBV4-2
d_gene: -
len: 15
CDR3nt: TGTGCCAGCAGCCAAGAGGCTGCAAGGCGAACTGAAGCTTTCTTT
CDR3aa: CASSQEAARRTEAFF

j_gene: TRBJ2-7
abundance: many
v_gene: TRBV4-3
d_gene: -
len: 15
CDR3nt: TGCGCCAGCAGCCAAGACCAACGCCAGAACTACGAGCAGTACTTC
CDR3aa: CASSQDQRQNYEQYF

j_gene: TRBJ2-7
abundance: few
v_gene: TRBV7-2
d_gene: -
len: 13
CDR3nt: TGTGCCAGCCTTAGGTTAGGCTCCTACGAGCAGTACTTC
CDR3aa: CASLRLGSYEQYF

j_gene: TRBJ1-2
abundance: -
v_gene: TRBV7-9
d_gene: -
len: 14
CDR3nt: TGTGCCAGCAGCCCCCAAGCCGGGTACGCAGGCTACACCTTC
CDR3aa: CASSPQAGYAGYTF